This T cell receptor beta chain was identified during a study of control samples from healthy donors and cancer patients. This table comes from immunoSEQ multiplex PCR, and its TCRdb copy is limited to in-frame clones, with some not included. The repertoire holds about 170,000 clones, with 91% as singletons. The J segment lost 4 bases and the V segment lost 6 bases, leaving 3 bases of the junction unmatched. Germline V gene sequence: CDR1 MGHDK, CDR2 SYGVNS. The CDR3 has 13 amino acids. What was sequenced was blood. The source of this sequence is a woman aged 25 to 39 in good health. The chain links TRBV25-1 to TRBJ1-2; 9 nucleotides match TRBD1. CDR3 nucleotide sequence: TGTGCCAGCAGCCCGACAGGGGGCTATGGCTACACCTTC. Its translation is CASSPTGGYGYTF.